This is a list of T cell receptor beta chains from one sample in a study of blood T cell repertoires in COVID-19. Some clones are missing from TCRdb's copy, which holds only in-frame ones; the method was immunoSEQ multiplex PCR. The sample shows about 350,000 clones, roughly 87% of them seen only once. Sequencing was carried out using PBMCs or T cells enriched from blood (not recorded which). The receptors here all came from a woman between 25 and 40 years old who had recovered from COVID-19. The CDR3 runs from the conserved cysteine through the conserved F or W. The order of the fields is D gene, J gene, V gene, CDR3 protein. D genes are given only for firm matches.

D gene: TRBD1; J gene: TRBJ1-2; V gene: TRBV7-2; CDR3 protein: CASISTDRENGYTF
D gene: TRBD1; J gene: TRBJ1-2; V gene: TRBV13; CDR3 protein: CASSLGTGLYGYTF
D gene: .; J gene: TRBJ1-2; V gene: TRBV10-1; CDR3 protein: CASSGSRDLRPYNYGYTF
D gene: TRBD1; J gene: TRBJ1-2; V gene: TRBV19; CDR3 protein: CASSIRTGEYYGYTF
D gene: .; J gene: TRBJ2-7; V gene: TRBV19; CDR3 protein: CASGAWGSSYEQYF
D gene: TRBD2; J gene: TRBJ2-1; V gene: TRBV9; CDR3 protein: CASSVDSGGGGEQFF
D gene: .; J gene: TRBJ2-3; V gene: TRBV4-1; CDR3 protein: CASSPSGGPDTQYF
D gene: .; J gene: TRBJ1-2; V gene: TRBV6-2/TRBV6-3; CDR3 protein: CASSQNRQFGYTF
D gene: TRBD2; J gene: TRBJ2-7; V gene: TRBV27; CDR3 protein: CASSLSWSTSGGSYEQYF
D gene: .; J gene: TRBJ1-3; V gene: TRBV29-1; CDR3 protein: CSVDSRPGNTIYF
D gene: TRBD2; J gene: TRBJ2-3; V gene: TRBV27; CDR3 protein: CASSSGGYTDTQYF
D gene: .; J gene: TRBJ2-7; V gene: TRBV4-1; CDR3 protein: CASSLPSLPGDQYF
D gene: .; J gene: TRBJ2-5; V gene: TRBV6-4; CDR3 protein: CASSTDTQYQETQYF
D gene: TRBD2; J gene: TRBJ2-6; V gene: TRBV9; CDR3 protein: CASSPRGGASGANVLTF
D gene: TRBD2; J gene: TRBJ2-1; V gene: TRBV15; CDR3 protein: CATREPSGESYNEQFF